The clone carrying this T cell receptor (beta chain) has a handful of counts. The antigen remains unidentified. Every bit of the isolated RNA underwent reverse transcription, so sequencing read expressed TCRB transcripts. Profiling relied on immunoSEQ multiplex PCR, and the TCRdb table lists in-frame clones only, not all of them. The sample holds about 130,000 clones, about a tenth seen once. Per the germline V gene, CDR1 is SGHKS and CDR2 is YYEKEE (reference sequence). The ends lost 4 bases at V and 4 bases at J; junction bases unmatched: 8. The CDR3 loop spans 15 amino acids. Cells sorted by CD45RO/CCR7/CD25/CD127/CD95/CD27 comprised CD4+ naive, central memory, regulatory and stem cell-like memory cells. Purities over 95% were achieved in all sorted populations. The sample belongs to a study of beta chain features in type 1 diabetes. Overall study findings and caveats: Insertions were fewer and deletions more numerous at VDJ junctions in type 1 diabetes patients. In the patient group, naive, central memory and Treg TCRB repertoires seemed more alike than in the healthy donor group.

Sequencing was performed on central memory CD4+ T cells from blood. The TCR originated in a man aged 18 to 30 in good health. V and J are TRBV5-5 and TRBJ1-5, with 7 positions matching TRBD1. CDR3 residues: CASSRGQLGNQPQHF. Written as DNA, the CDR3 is TGTGCCAGCAGCCGGGGACAGCTAGGAAATCAGCCCCAGCATTTT.